The clone carrying this T cell receptor beta chain came up many times. The antigen is undetermined. Unique molecular identifiers, one per molecule, were present on every TCR cDNA molecule. TCRdb reprocessed the 5' RACE reads with MiXCR, giving one entry per CDR3 protein. The repertoire holds tens of thousands of distinct CDR3 sequences, with approximately 8.5% as singletons. This entry belongs to a study of spatial heterogeneity in lung cancer. Whole-study context: Consistent detection of more beta-chain than alpha-chain sequences was observed.

Indicated time point: sample taken at primary tumor resection. Without sorting, whole RNA was sequenced from tumor, nontumor lung or frozen PBMC. Donors were fewer than 90 untreated early-stage non-small cell lung cancer patients. The CDR3 has 14 residues. With V trimmed by 5 bases and J by 4 bases, 9 bases remained unmatched. Germline CDR1 SQVTM, CDR2 ANQGSEA. Study conclusions and caveats: Blood showed ubiquitous tumor TCRs more often at resection than at routine follow-up.

The chain carries TRBV29-1 and TRBJ2-5; 8 positions match TRBD1. The material sequenced was PBMCs, taken at surgery. This sequence originates from a male donor with early-stage non-small cell lung cancer. Here the CDR3 DNA reads TGCAGCGTTCCAGGACAGGGAGGTGCAGAGACCCAGTACTTC. As protein: CSVPGQGGAETQYF.